In its sample, the clone carrying this TCR beta chain was seen once. The sample is drawn from a study of blood T cell repertoires in COVID-19. Study overall: COVID-19 samples, acute and convalescent, were from the United States, Italy and Spain. Sources were T cells, B-cell-depleted T cells, or PBMCs; the material itself was cDNA or gDNA.

Per the study methods: Amplification of reference gene primers provided the estimated nucleated cell counts. The data were produced by immunoSEQ multiplex PCR, yet TCRdb's version contains in-frame clones alone and is incomplete. D and trimming were read from the DNA, whereas the V and J calls and clone size are those reported in that table. This sample has 150,000 to 200,000 clones, with around 79% found just once. The CDR3 length is 12 residues. CDR1 and CDR2 (germline): LGHDT, YNNKEL (reference sequence). Between the trimmed V and J ends, which lost 5 bases and 4 bases, there was a span of 8 bases.

The receptor was derived from a woman in her 70s with acute or convalescent COVID-19. This sequence joins TRBV3-1 (or the pseudogene TRBV3-2) and TRBJ1-2; D might be TRBD1 (6 bases). The sample taken for sequencing was peripheral blood. In DNA form, the CDR3 reads TGTGCCAGCAGCGGGGGCTCCTATGGCTACACCTTC. Translating gives CASSGGSYGYTF.